This T cell receptor (beta chain) came from a study of radiotherapy plus CTLA-4 blockade in lung cancer. Germline V gene sequence: CDR1 KGHSH, CDR2 LQKENI. The ends were cut back, 1 base at V and 2 bases at J, with 9 bases in the middle. The CDR3 length is 14 residues. The table came from immunoSEQ multiplex PCR; TCRdb's copy has only in-frame clones and leaves some out. The repertoire has some 110,000 clones, 81% of them found once; the top ten carry approximately 3.5%. The gene calls are TRBV18 and TRBJ2-7; no clear D. The TCR comes from a human donor with non-small cell lung cancer that progressed on radiotherapy plus ipilimumab. Some clones in this sample may be carry-over from other donors' samples. Sequenced here: peripheral blood, sampled from a patient treated with radiotherapy plus ipilimumab. Here the CDR3 reads CASSPLPATYEQYF. DNA of the CDR3: TGTGCCAGCTCACCACTCCCAGCTACCTACGAGCAGTACTTC.